This T cell receptor (beta chain) came from a study of blood T cell repertoires in COVID-19. On the study more broadly: Acute and convalescent COVID-19 specimens originated in the United States, Italy and Spain. Sources were T cells, B-cell-depleted T cells, or PBMCs; the material itself was cDNA or gDNA.

Libraries were prepared by immunoSEQ multiplex PCR; TCRdb keeps only in-frame clonotypes and omits some of them. Of about 160,000 clones listed, approximately 80% are singletons. The CDR3 is made up of 18 amino acids. Germline CDR1 and CDR2: MGHRA and YSYEKL. Deletions cut 0 bases from V and 3 bases from J, with 18 bases between. The sample was peripheral blood. V and J are TRBV4-1 and TRBJ1-5; D call uncertain. This receptor was taken from a man aged 55 to 69 with acute or convalescent COVID-19. CDR3 sequence: CASSQEYRGLSNNQPQHF. CDR3 coding DNA: TGCGCCAGCAGCCAAGAGTACCGGGGATTAAGTAACAATCAGCCCCAGCATTTT.